This is a list of T cell receptor beta chains from one sample in a study of blood T cell repertoires in COVID-19. Assay used: immunoSEQ multiplex PCR; TCRdb lists only in-frame clones, some missing. The table includes approximately 51,000 clones, 91% detected once. Sequencing input: peripheral blood. The receptor source for this set is a man between 65 and 85 years old with active COVID-19. Each CDR3 is given with its conserved first and last residue. A D gene is named only where the DNA matches it firmly. A row's size may be missing; if present it is once, few, many or a size class.

TRBV18,-,TRBJ2-3,-,TGTGCCAGCTCACTGGGGATAGGGGCCACAGATACGCAGTATTTT,CASSLGIGATDTQYF
TRBV6-5,TRBD1,TRBJ2-5,-,TGTGCCAGCAGTTACTCTGGACAGGGGGGGAAAGAGACCCAGTACTTC,CASSYSGQGGKETQYF
TRBV9,TRBD1,TRBJ1-2,-,TGTGCCAGCAGCGTAGAGGGACAGGCCTATGGCTACACCTTC,CASSVEGQAYGYTF
TRBV5-1,TRBD1,TRBJ1-1,-,TGCGCCAGCAGCTTATTACAGGGGGCCAACACTGAAGCTTTCTTT,CASSLLQGANTEAFF
TRBV7-9,TRBD1,TRBJ2-6,-,TGTGCCAGCAGCGCTGGACAGGGGGGGTTTGTCCTGACTTTC,CASSAGQGGFVLTF
TRBV11-2,-,TRBJ1-3,-,TGTGCCAGCAGCCACACTCAGGGCACCAGCTCTGGAAACACCATATATTTT,CASSHTQGTSSGNTIYF
TRBV5-1,-,TRBJ2-2,-,TGCGCCAGCAGCTTGGATACAGGGATTAACACCGGGGAGCTGTTTTTT,CASSLDTGINTGELFF
TRBV15,-,TRBJ2-5,-,TGTGCCACCAGCAGAGATGCATCAGGGCGACAAGAGACCCAGTACTTC,CATSRDASGRQETQYF
TRBV7-9,-,TRBJ2-1,once,TGTGCCAGCAGGGTGAGCGCGGGATATGAGCAGTTCTTC,CASRVSAGYEQFF
TRBV10-3,TRBD2,TRBJ2-3,-,TGTGCCATCAGTACTCGCGGACTAGCGGGGGATACAGATACGCAGTATTTT,CAISTRGLAGDTDTQYF
TRBV7-2,-,TRBJ2-1,-,TGTGCCAGCAGCTTAGAGCCGGACAACTACAATGAGCAGTTCTTC,CASSLEPDNYNEQFF
TRBV5-1,-,TRBJ1-1,-,TGCGCCAGCAGCTTGGAAGGGGAGAACACTGAAGCTTTCTTT,CASSLEGENTEAFF
TRBV28,TRBD1,TRBJ1-5,-,TGTGCCAGCACCTCCGTGGGACAGTACAATCAGCCCCAGCATTTT,CASTSVGQYNQPQHF
TRBV27,TRBD1,TRBJ1-1,-,TGTGCCAGCAGTTTATCGACAGGGGTCGGCACTGAAGCTTTCTTT,CASSLSTGVGTEAFF
TRBV7-3,TRBD2,TRBJ2-6,-,TGTGCCAGCAGCCTGGGACTAGCGGGGGGCACTGGGGCCAACGTCCTGACTTTC,CASSLGLAGGTGANVLTF
TRBV2,TRBD1,TRBJ2-3,-,TGTGCCAGCAGCTGGACAGGCGAGGGAGATACGCAGTATTTT,CASSWTGEGDTQYF
TRBV19,-,TRBJ2-3,-,TGTGCCAGTAGTATGAACGGGTATGGCACAGATACGCAGTATTTT,CASSMNGYGTDTQYF
TRBV11-2,-,TRBJ2-1,once,TGTGCCAGCAGCCGTATTCCCCCGGGGGTGCTCTACAATGAGCAGTTCTTC,CASSRIPPGVLYNEQFF
TRBV7-2,TRBD1,TRBJ2-7,-,TGTGCCAGCAGCTCTACAGGGGGCTACGAGCAGTACTTC,CASSSTGGYEQYF
TRBV11-1,-,TRBJ2-5,-,TGTGCCAGCAGCTCGCGTTGGGCAGGGGTACAAGAGACCCAGTACTTC,CASSSRWAGVQETQYF
TRBV27,-,TRBJ2-7,-,TGTGCCAGCAGGGAGGATCAGGCCGTCTCCGGGGAGCAGTACTTC,CASREDQAVSGEQYF
TRBV6-1,-,TRBJ1-1,-,TGTGCCAGCAGTGAAGTAGAGGGATCGTACACTGAAGCTTTCTTT,CASSEVEGSYTEAFF
TRBV5-1,-,TRBJ2-2,-,TGCGCCAGCAGCTTGGAGGCGGCCGGGGAGCTGTTTTTT,CASSLEAAGELFF
TRBV28,-,TRBJ1-1,-,TGTGCCAGCAGTGACTCGGTGATGAACACTGAAGCTTTCTTT,CASSDSVMNTEAFF